A selection of T cell receptor beta chains follows, all from one sample in a study of shared clonotypes between healthy human individuals. Some clones are missing from TCRdb's copy, which holds only in-frame ones; the method was immunoSEQ multiplex PCR. There are about 580,000 clones in the sample; roughly 98% occur only once, and roughly 0.29% lies in the top ten. The sample comprised naive CD8+ T cells sorted from blood. The receptor set was obtained from a young man in good health. Both conserved end residues are part of each CDR3. The order of the fields is J gene, D gene, V gene, CDR3 protein. D genes are given only for firm matches.

>TRBJ2-7|.|TRBV9
CASSVGGSAYEQYF
>TRBJ2-2|TRBD1|TRBV27
CASSILGQGVTGELFF
>TRBJ2-7|TRBD1|TRBV5-6
CASSDGTGYEQYF
>TRBJ1-5|.|TRBV30
CAWRTGLSNQPQHF
>TRBJ1-2|.|TRBV6-5
CASTTSQGLAYGYTF
>TRBJ2-7|.|TRBV16
CASSRPDGDHEQYF
>TRBJ2-1|TRBD2|TRBV11-1
CASSLLERGSSYNEQFF
>TRBJ2-3|.|TRBV27
CATLLRAGRTDTQYF
>TRBJ1-2|.|TRBV10-3
CAISGGIRDSSNGYTF
>TRBJ2-7|.|TRBV28
CASSLPRGSYEQYF
>TRBJ1-1|.|TRBV5-4
CASSPGTVNTEAFF
>TRBJ2-2|.|TRBV7-6
CASSPLEVLGAGELFF
>TRBJ2-6|TRBD1|TRBV5-6
CASRVGQDSGANVLTF
>TRBJ2-3|TRBD2|TRBV2
CASSDLVAGGLDTQYF
>TRBJ2-2|.|TRBV7-9
CASTPMGHLNTGELFF
>TRBJ1-3|.|TRBV4-3
CASSQDRGNTIYF
>TRBJ1-4|.|TRBV10-2
CASRDSGFVNEKLFF
>TRBJ2-7|TRBD1|TRBV4-1
CASSRGTGSSYEQYF
>TRBJ2-7|TRBD2|TRBV7-9
CASSPSGTSGAYEQYF
>TRBJ2-2|TRBD2|TRBV9
CASSGPTSGSTGELFF
>TRBJ2-1|TRBD2|TRBV15
CATSSLAAPSLVSYNEQFF
>TRBJ2-1|TRBD2|TRBV29-1
CSVGGRAVNEQFF
>TRBJ2-7|.|TRBV27
CASSFLATNTYEQYF
>TRBJ2-1|.|TRBV7-2
CASSQHRGQFF
>TRBJ2-3|.|TRBV4-2
CASSQEKGLSTDTQYF
>TRBJ2-1|TRBD2|TRBV4-3
CASSQGLGLAGGDEQFF
>TRBJ1-2|.|TRBV13
CASSVSLDGYTF
>TRBJ1-2|TRBD1|TRBV4-1
CASSQTGLGDGYTF
>TRBJ2-7|TRBD1|TRBV6-5
CASSYSRQGDYEQYF
>TRBJ2-1|TRBD1|TRBV28
CASSLRQGIDEQFF
>TRBJ2-5|.|TRBV18
CASSQNSRETQYF
>TRBJ1-1|TRBD1|TRBV2
CASGGGQGIEAFF
>TRBJ2-6|.|TRBV9
CASSGTRRAHPSGANVLTF
>TRBJ1-2|.|TRBV30
CAWRSLGYTF
>TRBJ2-3|TRBD2|TRBV18
CASSPQTSGRLDTQYF
>TRBJ1-2|.|TRBV28
CASSLASDNYGYTF